The T cell receptor beta chain under discussion was sequenced for a study of OX40 agonist ivuxolimab in advanced cancers. For the study in its entirety: Ivuxolimab was a fully human IgG2 agonistic monoclonal antibody targeting the costimulatory receptor OX40 (CD134). Intravenous ivuxolimab was administered to patients every 2 weeks at six dose levels: 0.01, 0.1, 0.3, 1.5, 3 and 10 mg/kg. Of the 50 to 55 patients in dose escalation, some 19 had hepatocellular carcinoma, some 15 had melanoma, 9 had renal cell carcinoma and 9 had head and neck cancer. The dose-escalation cohort was 82.7% male with a mean age of approximately 59 years, ranging from roughly 23 to 79. Prior anti-PD-1, anti-PD-L1 or anti-CTLA-4 therapy was permitted, and approximately 40% of dose-escalation patients had received checkpoint inhibitors. Partial responses occurred in three dose-escalation patients, of whom one had hepatocellular carcinoma and two had cutaneous melanoma. Peripheral TCRbeta sequencing aimed to test whether ivuxolimab altered TCR sequence diversity and caused clonal T-cell expansion. The paper covers the monotherapy dose-escalation part of the phase I ivuxolimab trial, which included N ≈ 57 patients. What the research found in general, with its limitations: Low levels of normalized T-cell clonal expansion were also seen in some nonresponding patients. Antigen specificity was not determined for the clonally expanded peripheral T cells. Partial responders in the 0.1-3.0 mg/kg groups had among the lowest normalized peripheral clonal expansion, especially among CD8+ T cells. At doses from 0.1 to 3.0 mg/kg, clonal expansion was seen in both CD4+ and CD8+ blood T cells between baseline and week 6. After ivuxolimab, CD8+ T cells had more expanded clones than CD4+ T cells on average.

Only one count was recorded for this clone. Its antigen target is currently unknown. Per-base qualities were not stored, and no clone one base away is much larger. Genomic DNA was extracted from sorted cells for sequencing of the TCRbeta CDR3 region. TCRbeta CDR3 regions were sequenced using the immunoSEQ Assay. TCRdb mirrors the immuneACCESS table, restricted to in-frame sequences. Some clones are absent from its copies; in checked studies, under half trace to an unresolved V gene, and the reason for the others is unknown. For this sample the table gives tens of thousands of clones, of which more than 70% were detected only once. The ten largest clones capture roughly 27% of the sample. Relative to germline, V is 3 bases shorter and J is 2 bases shorter, with 11 bases between their ends. The germline V gene sets CDR1 to KGHSH and CDR2 to LQKENI. The CDR3 runs 14 residues from the cysteine to the phenylalanine. Only the CDR3 part of the read is kept: 42 bases, read in frame from the first base.

Patients with autoimmune disease history or receiving systemic immunosuppression were excluded from the trial. Peripheral blood for TCR sequencing was collected from all dose cohorts at baseline, on cycle 4 day 1, and on cycle 7 day 1. The samples were drawn from a first-in-human, open-label, multicenter phase I dose-escalation trial of ivuxolimab. Adults with locally advanced or metastatic head and neck squamous cell, hepatocellular, melanoma or renal cell carcinoma were enrolled in the trial. Before TCR sequencing, CD4+ and CD8+ T cells were separately sorted from peripheral blood. The receptor's source is an adult with an advanced solid tumor such as melanoma, head and neck, liver or kidney cancer. The chain is assembled from TRBV18 and TRBJ2-7; the best D guess is TRBD1, with 5 bases matching. The sample consisted of CD4+ or CD8+ T cells sorted from blood, taken in a trial of the OX40 agonist ivuxolimab. The DNA sequence is TGTGCCAGCTCACCGGGGCTAAGTACCTACGAGCAGTACTTC. The encoded protein is CASSPGLSTYEQYF.